The 2 T cell receptor beta chains presented below share a single source sample, sequenced in a study of blood T cell repertoires in COVID-19. Repertoires were generated with immunoSEQ multiplex PCR, while TCRdb's copy carries only in-frame clones and drops some. The table records about 270,000 clones, 80% to 85% of them present only once. The sample taken for sequencing was peripheral blood. The receptors stem from a woman aged 55-70 years with active or convalescent COVID-19.

The chain is built from TRBV19 and TRBJ1-5, with D possibly TRBD1 on 6 matching bases. CDR1 LNHDA and CDR2 SQIVND come from the germline V gene (reference sequence). Between the trimmed V and J ends, which lost 7 bases and 1 base, there was a span of 14 bases. This CDR3 is built from 15 residues. This CDR3 reads CASTLGGGSNQPQHF. For the CDR3, the DNA is TGTGCCAGTACCCTGGGAGGGGGAAGCAATCAGCCCCAGCATTTT.

The chain couples TRBV4-2 to TRBJ1-3; D remains unclear. V lost 0 bases and J 4 bases, leaving 13 bases between the germline ends. Germline assignment: CDR1 LGHNA and CDR2 YNFKEQ. CDR3 size: 16 residues. CDR3 coding DNA: TGTGCCAGCAGCCAAGATTTAAACAGTGGGGGAAACACCATATATTTT. This codes for CASSQDLNSGGNTIYF.